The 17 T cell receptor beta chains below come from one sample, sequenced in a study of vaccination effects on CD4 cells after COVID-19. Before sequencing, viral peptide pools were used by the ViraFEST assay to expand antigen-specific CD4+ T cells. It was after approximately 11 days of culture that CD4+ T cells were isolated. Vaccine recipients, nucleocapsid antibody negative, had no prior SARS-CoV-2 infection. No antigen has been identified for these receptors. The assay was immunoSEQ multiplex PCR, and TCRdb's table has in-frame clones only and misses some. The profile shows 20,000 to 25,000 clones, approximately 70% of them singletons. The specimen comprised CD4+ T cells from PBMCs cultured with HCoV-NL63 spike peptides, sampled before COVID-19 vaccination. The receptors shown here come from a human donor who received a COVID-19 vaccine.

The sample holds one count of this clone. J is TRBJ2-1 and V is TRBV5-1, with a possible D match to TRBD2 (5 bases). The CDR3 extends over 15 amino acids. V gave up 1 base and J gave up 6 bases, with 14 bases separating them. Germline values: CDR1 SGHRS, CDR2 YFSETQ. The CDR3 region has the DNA TGCGCCAGCAGCTTGCCCGGGGTACGACGCAATGAGCAGTTCTTC. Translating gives CASSLPGVRRNEQFF.

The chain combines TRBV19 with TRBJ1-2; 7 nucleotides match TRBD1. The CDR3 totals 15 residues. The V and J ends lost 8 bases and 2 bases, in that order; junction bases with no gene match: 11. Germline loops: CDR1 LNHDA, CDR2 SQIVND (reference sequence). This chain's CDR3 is CASGKGQVENYGYTF. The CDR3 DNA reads TGTGCCAGTGGGAAAGGACAGGTAGAAAACTATGGCTACACCTTC.

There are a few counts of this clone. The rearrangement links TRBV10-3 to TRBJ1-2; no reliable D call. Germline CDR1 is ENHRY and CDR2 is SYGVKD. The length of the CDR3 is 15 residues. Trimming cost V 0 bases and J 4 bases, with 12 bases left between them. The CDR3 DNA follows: TGTGCCATCAGTGAGTCCGAGACCGTTACCTATGGCTACACCTTC. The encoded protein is CAISESETVTYGYTF.

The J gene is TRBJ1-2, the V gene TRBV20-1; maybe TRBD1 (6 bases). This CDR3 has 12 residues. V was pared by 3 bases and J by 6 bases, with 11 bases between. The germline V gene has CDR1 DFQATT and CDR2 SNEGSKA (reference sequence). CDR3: CSASSGADGYTF. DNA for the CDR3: TGCAGTGCTAGTTCGGGGGCGGATGGCTACACCTTC.

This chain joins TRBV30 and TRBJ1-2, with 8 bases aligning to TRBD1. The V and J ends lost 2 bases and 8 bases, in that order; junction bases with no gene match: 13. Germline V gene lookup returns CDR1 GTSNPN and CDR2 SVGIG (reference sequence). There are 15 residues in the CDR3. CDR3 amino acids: CAWSPPDRGRRGYTF. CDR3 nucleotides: TGTGCCTGGAGTCCACCTGACAGGGGAAGAAGAGGCTACACCTTC.

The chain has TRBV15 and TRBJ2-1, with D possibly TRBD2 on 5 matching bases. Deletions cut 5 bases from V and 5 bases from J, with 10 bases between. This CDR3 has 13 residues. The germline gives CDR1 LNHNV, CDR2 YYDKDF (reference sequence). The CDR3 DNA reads TGTGCCACCAGCGACCCGGGGAACAATGAGCAGTTCTTC. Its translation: CATSDPGNNEQFF. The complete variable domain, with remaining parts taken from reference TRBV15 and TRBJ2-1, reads DAMVIQNPRYQVTQFGKPVTLSCSQTLNHNVMYWYQQKSSQAPKLLFHYYDKDFNNEADTPDNFQSRRPNTSFCFLDIRSPGLGDTAMYLCATSDPGNNEQFFGPGTRLTVL.

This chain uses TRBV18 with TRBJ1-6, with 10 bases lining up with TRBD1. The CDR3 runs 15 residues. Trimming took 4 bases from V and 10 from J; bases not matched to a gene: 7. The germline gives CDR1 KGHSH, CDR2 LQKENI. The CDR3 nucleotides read TGTGCCAGCTCACAACTCCGGGACAGGGGATCACCCCTCCACTTT. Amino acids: CASSQLRDRGSPLHF.

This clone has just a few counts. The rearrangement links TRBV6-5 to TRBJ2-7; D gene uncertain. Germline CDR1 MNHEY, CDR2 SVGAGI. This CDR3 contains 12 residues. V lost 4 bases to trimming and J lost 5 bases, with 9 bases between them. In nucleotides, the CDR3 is TGTGCCAGCAGTTCGGTGTTTGACGAGCAGTACTTC. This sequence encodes CASSSVFDEQYF.

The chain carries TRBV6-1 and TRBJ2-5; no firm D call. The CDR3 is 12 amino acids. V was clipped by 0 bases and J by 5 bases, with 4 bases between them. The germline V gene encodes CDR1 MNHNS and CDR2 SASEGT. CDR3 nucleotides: TGTGCCAGCAGTGAAGCTGGGGAGACCCAGTACTTC. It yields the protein CASSEAGETQYF.

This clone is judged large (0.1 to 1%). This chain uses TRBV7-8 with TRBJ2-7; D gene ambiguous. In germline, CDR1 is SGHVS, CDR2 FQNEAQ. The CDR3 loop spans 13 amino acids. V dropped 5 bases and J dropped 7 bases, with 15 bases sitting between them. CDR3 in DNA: TGTGCCAGCAGCCCTACGGAGTTAACTGAGCAGTACTTC. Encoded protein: CASSPTELTEQYF.

CDR3 protein: CASLERASGNTIYF. In nucleotides, the CDR3 is TGTGCCAGCCTCGAAAGGGCCTCTGGAAACACCATATATTTT. The rearrangement uses TRBV6-5 and TRBJ1-3; no clear D. Germline assignment: CDR1 MNHEY and CDR2 SVGAGI. The CDR3 covers 14 residues. V was shortened by 8 bases and J by 0 bases, with 11 bases between the two germline ends.

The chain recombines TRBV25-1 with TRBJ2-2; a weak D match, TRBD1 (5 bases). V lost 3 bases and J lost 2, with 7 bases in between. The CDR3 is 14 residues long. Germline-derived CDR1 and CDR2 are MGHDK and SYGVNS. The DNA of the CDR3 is TGTGCCAGCAGTGACAGGGTTAACACCGGGGAGCTGTTTTTT. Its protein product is CASSDRVNTGELFF.

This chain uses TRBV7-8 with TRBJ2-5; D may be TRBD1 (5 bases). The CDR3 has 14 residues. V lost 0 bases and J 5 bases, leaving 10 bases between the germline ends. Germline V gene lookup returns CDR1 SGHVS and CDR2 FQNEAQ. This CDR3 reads CASSLARQSETQYF. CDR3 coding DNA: TGTGCCAGCAGCTTAGCGCGACAGTCCGAGACCCAGTACTTC.

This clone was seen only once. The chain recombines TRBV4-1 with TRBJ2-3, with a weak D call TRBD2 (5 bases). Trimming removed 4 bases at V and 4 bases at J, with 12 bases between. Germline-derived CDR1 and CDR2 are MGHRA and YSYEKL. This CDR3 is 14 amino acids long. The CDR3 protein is CASSPAGVPDTQYF. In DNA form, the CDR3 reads TGCGCCAGCAGCCCTGCCGGGGTCCCAGATACGCAGTATTTT.

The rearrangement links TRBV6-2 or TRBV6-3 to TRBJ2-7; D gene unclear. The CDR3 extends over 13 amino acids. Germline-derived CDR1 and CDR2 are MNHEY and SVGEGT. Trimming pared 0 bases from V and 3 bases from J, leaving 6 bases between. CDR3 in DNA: TGTGCCAGCAGTTACTCTGGCAGCTACGAGCAGTACTTC. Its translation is CASSYSGSYEQYF.

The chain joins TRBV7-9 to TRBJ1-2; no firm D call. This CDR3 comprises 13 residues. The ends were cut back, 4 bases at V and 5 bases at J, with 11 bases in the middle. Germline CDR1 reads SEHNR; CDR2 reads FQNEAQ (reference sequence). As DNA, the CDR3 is TGTGCCAGCAGCTCAGACCGGAGGTATGGCTACACCTTC. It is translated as CASSSDRRYGYTF.

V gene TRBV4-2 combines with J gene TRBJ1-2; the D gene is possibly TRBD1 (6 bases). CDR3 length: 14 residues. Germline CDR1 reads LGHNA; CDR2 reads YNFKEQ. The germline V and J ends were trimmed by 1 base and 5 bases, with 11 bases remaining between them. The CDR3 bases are TGTGCCAGCAGCCAAGGCGACAGGAGTTATGGCTACACCTTC. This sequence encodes CASSQGDRSYGYTF.